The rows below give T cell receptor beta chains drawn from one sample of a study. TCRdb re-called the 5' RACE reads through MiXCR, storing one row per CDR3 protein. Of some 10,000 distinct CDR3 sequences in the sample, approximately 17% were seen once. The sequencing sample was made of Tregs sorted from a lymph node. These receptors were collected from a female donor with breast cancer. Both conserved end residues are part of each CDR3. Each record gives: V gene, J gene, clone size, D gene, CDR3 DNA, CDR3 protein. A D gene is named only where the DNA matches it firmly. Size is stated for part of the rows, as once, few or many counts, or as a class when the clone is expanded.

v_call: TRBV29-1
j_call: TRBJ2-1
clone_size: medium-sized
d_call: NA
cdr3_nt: TGCAGCTCGTGTCTGGTTGACAATGAGCAGTTCTTC
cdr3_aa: CSSCLVDNEQFF

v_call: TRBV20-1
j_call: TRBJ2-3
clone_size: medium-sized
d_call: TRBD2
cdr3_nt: TGCAGTGCTAGTCTCGGGACTAGCGGGGGGGCCTCAGATACGCAGTATTTT
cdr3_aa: CSASLGTSGGASDTQYF

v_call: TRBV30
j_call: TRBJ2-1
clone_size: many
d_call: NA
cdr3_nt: TGTGCCTGGAGTCTCGAACTTCCGAATGAGCAGTTCTTC
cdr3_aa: CAWSLELPNEQFF

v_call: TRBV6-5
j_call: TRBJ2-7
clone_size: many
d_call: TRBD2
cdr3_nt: TGTGCCAGCAGTCGCGGGGGGGCCTTATACGAGCAGTACTTC
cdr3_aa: CASSRGGALYEQYF

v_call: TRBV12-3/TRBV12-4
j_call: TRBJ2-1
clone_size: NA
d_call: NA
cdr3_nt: TGTGCCAGCAGGCTCTCCAATGAGCAGTTCTTC
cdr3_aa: CASRLSNEQFF

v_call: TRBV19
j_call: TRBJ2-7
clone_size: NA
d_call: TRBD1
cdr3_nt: TGTGCCAGTAGTACTCCGGGACAGTGGATGTACGAGCAGTACTTC
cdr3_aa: CASSTPGQWMYEQYF

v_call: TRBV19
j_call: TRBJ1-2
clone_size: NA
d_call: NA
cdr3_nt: TGTGCCAGTAGCCTAACTGACAGCTCGAAGCGTGGCTACACCTTC
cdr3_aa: CASSLTDSSKRGYTF

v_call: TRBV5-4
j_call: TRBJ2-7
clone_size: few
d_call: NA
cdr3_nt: TGTGCCAGCAGCTCGCCTGAGGGGGTAGGCGAGCAGTACTTC
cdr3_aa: CASSSPEGVGEQYF

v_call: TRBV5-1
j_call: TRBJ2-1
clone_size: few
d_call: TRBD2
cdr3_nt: TGCGCCAGCAGCCCGGGGACTAGCGGGGGTGTGGAGCAGTTCTTC
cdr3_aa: CASSPGTSGGVEQFF

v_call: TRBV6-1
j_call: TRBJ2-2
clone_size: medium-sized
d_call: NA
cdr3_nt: TGTGCCAGCAGTTGGGACTCCGGGGAGCTGTTTTTT
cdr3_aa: CASSWDSGELFF

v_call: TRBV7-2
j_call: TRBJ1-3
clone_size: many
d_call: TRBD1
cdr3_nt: TGTGCCAGCAGCTTAGAGGGACAGACTGGAAACACCATATATTTT
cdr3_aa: CASSLEGQTGNTIYF

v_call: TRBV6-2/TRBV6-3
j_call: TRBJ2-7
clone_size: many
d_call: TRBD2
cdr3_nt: TGTGCCAGCAGTCCTGGGACTAGCTTCTACGAGCAGTACTTC
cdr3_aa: CASSPGTSFYEQYF

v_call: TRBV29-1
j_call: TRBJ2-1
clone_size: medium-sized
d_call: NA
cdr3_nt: TGCAGCGTTGACTCCCCTAAGGGGGGGGTCCTATACAATGAGCAGTTCTTC
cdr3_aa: CSVDSPKGGVLYNEQFF

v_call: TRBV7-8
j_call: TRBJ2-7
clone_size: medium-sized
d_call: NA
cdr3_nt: TGTGCCAGCAGCCGAGATGCTAGTTCCCACGAGCAGTACTTC
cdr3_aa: CASSRDASSHEQYF

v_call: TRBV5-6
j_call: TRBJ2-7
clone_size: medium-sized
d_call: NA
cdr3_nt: TGTGCCAGCAGCTTGGGACATGCCTACGAGCAGTACTTC
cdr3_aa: CASSLGHAYEQYF

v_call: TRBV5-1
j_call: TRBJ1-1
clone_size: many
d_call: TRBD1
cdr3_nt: TGCGCCAGCAGCTTCGGGACAGAACTCAACACTGAAGCTTTCTTT
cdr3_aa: CASSFGTELNTEAFF

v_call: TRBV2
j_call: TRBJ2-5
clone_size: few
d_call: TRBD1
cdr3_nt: TGTGCCAGCGGGACAGGGGGGACCCAGTACTTC
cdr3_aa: CASGTGGTQYF

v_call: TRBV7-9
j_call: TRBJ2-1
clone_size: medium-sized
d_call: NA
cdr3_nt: TGTGCCAGCAGCTTAGTTGGCTCGGGACACCCCTACAATGAGCAGTTCTTC
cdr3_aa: CASSLVGSGHPYNEQFF

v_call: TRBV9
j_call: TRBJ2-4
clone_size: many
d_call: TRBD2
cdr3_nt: TGTGCCAGCAGCGTAGCGGCTAGCGGGGACCTAGCCAAAAACATTCAGTACTTC
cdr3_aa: CASSVAASGDLAKNIQYF

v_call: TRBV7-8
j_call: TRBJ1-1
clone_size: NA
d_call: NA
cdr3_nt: TGTGCCAGCAGTCTAAATACAGCGAACACTGAAACTTTCTTT
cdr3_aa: CASSLNTANTETFF

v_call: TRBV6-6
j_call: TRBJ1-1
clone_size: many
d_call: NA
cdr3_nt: TGTGCCAGCAGCCTCGACCCTAACACTGAAGCTTTCTTT
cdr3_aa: CASSLDPNTEAFF

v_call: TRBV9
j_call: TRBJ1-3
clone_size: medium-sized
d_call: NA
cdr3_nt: TGTGCCAGCAGCTTCCAGCCCGGAAACACCATATATTTT
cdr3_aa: CASSFQPGNTIYF

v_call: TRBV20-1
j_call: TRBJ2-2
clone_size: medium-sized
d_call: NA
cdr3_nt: TGCAGTGCTAGAGTGTTAATTAAAACAACCGGGGAGCTGTTTTTT
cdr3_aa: CSARVLIKTTGELFF

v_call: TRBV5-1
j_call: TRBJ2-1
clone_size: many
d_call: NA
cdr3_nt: TGCGCCAGCAGCTTGACGGAGGGTTTAAGAAATGAGCAGTTCTTC
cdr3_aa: CASSLTEGLRNEQFF

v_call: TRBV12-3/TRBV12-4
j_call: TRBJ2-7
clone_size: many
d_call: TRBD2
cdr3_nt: TGTGCCAGCAGTTATAGCGGGAGCCCCTCCCACGAGCAGTACTTC
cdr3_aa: CASSYSGSPSHEQYF

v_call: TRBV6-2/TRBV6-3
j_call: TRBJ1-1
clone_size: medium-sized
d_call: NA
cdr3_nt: TGTGCCAGCAGTTACCCGGAGGCTCTGACTGAAGCTTTCTTT
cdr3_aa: CASSYPEALTEAFF

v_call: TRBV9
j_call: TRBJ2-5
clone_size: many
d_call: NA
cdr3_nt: TGTGCCAGCAGCGTACAAGAGACCCAGTACTTC
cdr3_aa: CASSVQETQYF

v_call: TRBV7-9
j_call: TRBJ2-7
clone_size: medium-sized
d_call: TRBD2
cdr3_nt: TGTGCCAGCAGCTTAGAAGCGGGGTTCTACGAGCAGTACTTC
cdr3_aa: CASSLEAGFYEQYF

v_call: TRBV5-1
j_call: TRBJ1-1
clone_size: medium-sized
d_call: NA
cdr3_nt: TGCGCCAGCAGCTTGTCGGGTTACGCTGAAGCTTTCTTT
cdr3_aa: CASSLSGYAEAFF

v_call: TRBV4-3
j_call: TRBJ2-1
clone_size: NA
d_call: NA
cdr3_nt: TGCGCCAGCAGCCAAGACATTTGGAATGAGCAATGCTTC
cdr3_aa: CASSQDIWNEQCF

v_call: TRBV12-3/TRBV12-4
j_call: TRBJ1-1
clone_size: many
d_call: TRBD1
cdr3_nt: TGTGCCAGCAGTGGTGGGACAGGGGAAATAGGGACTGAAGCTTTCTTT
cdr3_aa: CASSGGTGEIGTEAFF

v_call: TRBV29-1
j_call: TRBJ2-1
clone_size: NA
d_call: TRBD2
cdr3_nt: TGCAGCGCTAACGGGAGGCTAAACAATGAGCAGTTCTTC
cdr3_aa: CSANGRLNNEQFF

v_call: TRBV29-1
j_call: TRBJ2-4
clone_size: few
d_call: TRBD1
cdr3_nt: TGCAGCGCTGGGACAGGGATAAGTAAGGTCAAAAACATTCAGTACTTC
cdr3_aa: CSAGTGISKVKNIQYF

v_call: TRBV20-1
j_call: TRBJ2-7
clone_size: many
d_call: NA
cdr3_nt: TGCAGTGCTAGAGGGGGGGCCTTCTCCTACGAGCAGTACTTC
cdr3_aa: CSARGGAFSYEQYF

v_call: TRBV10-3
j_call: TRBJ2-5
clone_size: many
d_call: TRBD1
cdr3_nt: TGTGCCATCAGGGGACAGGGCCAAGAGACCCAGTACTTC
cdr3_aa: CAIRGQGQETQYF

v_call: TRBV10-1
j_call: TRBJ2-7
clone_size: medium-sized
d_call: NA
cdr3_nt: TGCGCCAGCAGTGGCGGGACTGGCTACGAGCAGTACTTC
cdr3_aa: CASSGGTGYEQYF

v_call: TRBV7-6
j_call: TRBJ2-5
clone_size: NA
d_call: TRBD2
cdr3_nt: TGTGCCAGCAGCTTAGCGCGGACTAGCAGACAAGAGACCCAGTACTTC
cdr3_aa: CASSLARTSRQETQYF

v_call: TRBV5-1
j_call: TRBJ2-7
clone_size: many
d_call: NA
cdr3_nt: TGCGCCAGCAGCTTGGGAGCGGCGTCCTACGAGCAGTACTTC
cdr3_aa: CASSLGAASYEQYF

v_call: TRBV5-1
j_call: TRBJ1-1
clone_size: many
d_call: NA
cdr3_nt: TGCGCCAGCAGCTCGGACGGGACAAAGGACACTGAAGCTTTCTTT
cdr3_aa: CASSSDGTKDTEAFF

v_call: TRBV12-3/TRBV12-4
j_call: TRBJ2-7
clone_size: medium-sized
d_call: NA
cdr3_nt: TGTGCCAGCAGTTTGCGTGGGGTCGCCTACGAGCAGTACTTC
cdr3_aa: CASSLRGVAYEQYF

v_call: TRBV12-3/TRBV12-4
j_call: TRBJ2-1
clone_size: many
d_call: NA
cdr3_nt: TGTGCCAGCAGTTTAAGTGGCGCCGAGAGTCGCTACAATGAGCAGTTCTTC
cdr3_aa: CASSLSGAESRYNEQFF

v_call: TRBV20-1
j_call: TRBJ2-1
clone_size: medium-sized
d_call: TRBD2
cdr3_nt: TGCAGTGCCCTCGGGGGAGGGCCGGAAGATGAGCAGTTCTTC
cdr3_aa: CSALGGGPEDEQFF

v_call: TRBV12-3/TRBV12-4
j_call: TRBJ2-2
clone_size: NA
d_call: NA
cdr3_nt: TGTGCCAGCAGTTTAACCCCAGCGGGTTTCGGGAAGCTGTTTTTT
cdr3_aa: CASSLTPAGFGKLFF

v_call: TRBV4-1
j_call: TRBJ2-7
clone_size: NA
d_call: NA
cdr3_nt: TGCGCCAGCAGCCAACGGGGCGGGGACGAGCAGTACTTC
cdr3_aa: CASSQRGGDEQYF

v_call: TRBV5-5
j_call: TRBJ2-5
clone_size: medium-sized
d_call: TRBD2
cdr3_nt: TGTGCCAGCCTTATAGCGGGGGGTCCCGGAGAGACCCAGTACTTC
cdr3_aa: CASLIAGGPGETQYF

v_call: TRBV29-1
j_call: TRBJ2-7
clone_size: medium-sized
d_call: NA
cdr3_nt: TGCAGCGTGACCCCCCCCGCGGGACTCGAGCAGTACTTC
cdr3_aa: CSVTPPAGLEQYF

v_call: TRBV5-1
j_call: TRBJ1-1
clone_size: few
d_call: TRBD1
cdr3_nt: TGCGCCAGCAGCCTAGGACAGGGAATGAACACTGAAGCTTTCTTT
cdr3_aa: CASSLGQGMNTEAFF

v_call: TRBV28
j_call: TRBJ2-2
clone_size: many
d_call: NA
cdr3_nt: TGTGCCAGCAGTCTCCCGGGGAGGGGGCCCGGGGAGCTGTTTTTT
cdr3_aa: CASSLPGRGPGELFF

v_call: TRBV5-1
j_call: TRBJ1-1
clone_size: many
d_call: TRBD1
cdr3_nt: TGCGCCAGCAGCTTGTCCCCCGGGACAGGGGTAGCTTTCTTT
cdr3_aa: CASSLSPGTGVAFF

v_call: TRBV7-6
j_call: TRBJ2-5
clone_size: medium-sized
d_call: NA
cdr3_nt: TGTGCCAGCAGAGCTAGGGGTGGCGAGACCCAGTACTTC
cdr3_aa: CASRARGGETQYF

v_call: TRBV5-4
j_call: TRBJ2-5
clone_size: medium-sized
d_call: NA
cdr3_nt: TGTGCCAGCAGCTTGGGCCGGAGAGAGACCCAGTACTTC
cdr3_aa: CASSLGRRETQYF

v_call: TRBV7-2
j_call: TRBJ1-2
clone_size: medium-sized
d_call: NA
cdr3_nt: TGTGCCAGCAGCCCCGACATTAACTATGGCTACACCTTC
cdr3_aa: CASSPDINYGYTF

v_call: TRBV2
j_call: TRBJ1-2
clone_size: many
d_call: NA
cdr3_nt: TGTGCCAGCAACACGTGGGGGGCGTCCGTCTATGGCTACACCTTC
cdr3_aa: CASNTWGASVYGYTF